What follows is one T cell receptor (beta chain) and its context. Its antigen is unknown. Being one base from a much bigger clone, this may be a read error. At the DNA level, this CDR3 is encoded by other sequences in the same sample as well. Until they underwent thyroid surgery, no patient had received any treatment. TCRdb redid the clone calls on the PCR reads using MiXCR. In the table there are about 82,000 clones, around 13% of which are singletons. The sample originates from a study of metastatic and nonmetastatic thyroid tumors. Across the whole study: Across blood and tumor or nodule tissue, repertoires from malignant and benign thyroid patients were compared with one another.

CDR3 size: 16 residues. Germline V lookup: CDR1 MGHRA, CDR2 YSYEKL. Whole-study results and caveats: The reported finding was significantly higher TCR beta diversity in malignant thyroid tumors relative to benign nodules, in blood and tumor.

The sequence came from a female donor with papillary thyroid cancer or a benign thyroid nodule (not recorded which). Some clones in this sample may be carry-over from other donors' samples. The rearrangement links TRBV4-1 to TRBJ1-6; 8 bases fit TRBD1. Material: tumor tissue. CDR3 in DNA: TGTGCCAGCAGCCCCGGACAGGGCCTCGATGGAGCACCCCTCCACTTT. It codes for CASSPGQGLDGAPLHF.